Listed here are 28 T cell receptor beta chains from one sample, sequenced in a study of blood T cell repertoires in COVID-19. Here immunoSEQ multiplex PCR was the method, and the copy in TCRdb shows in-frame clones only, minus some. The data show about 340,000 clones, about four fifths seen once. The sequencing sample was made of peripheral blood. The receptors were sampled from a man aged 25-45 years with active or convalescent COVID-19.

As to this clone: Other DNA sequences in the sample encode the same CDR3. The chain uses TRBV7-2 and TRBJ1-2, with 8 positions matching TRBD1. Germline V gene sequence: CDR1 SGHTA, CDR2 FQGNSA. Unmatched junction bases numbered 3, after V lost 1 base and J lost 5 bases. This CDR3 has 14 residues. The CDR3 region is CASSLGGTGYGYTF. Written as DNA, the CDR3 is TGTGCCAGCAGCTTAGGAGGGACAGGTTATGGCTACACCTTC. Filled out from reference TRBV7-2 and TRBJ1-2, the complete variable domain reads GAGVSQSPSNKVTEKGKDVELRCDPISGHTALYWYRQSLGQGLEFLIYFQGNSAPDKSGLPSDRFSAERTGGSVSTLTIQRTQQEDSAVYLCASSLGGTGYGYTFGSGTRLTVV.

The chain has TRBV5-4 and TRBJ2-5, with a weak D call TRBD2 (5 bases). CDR1 is SGHNT, CDR2 YYREEE, per germline (reference sequence). V was clipped by 4 bases and J by 2 bases, with 15 bases between them. The CDR3 is made up of 15 amino acids. The chain's CDR3 is CASSPDEGLQETQYF. In DNA, the CDR3 is TGTGCCAGCAGCCCGGACGAGGGCCTACAAGAGACCCAGTACTTC.

This chain connects TRBV6-2 or TRBV6-3 to TRBJ2-2; 7 positions agree with TRBD1. Trimming took 5 bases from V and 6 from J; bases not matched to a gene: 6. Germline lookup yields CDR1 MNHEY and CDR2 SVGEGT. The CDR3 contains 14 residues. CDR3 sequence: CASSHRQGAGELFF. The DNA for the CDR3 is TGTGCCAGCAGTCACCGCCAGGGGGCCGGGGAGCTGTTTTTT.

This chain connects TRBV20-1 to TRBJ2-1; D perhaps matches TRBD2 (6 bases). CDR1 and CDR2 from the germline V gene are DFQATT and SNEGSKA (reference sequence). The CDR3 has 15 amino acids. Trimming removed 3 bases at V and 5 bases at J, with 17 bases between. CDR3 region: CSASLGGTRNNEQFF. The CDR3 DNA reads as TGCAGTGCTAGTCTCGGGGGTACGAGGAACAATGAGCAGTTCTTC.

This clone was seen only a few times. The chain carries TRBV6-2 or TRBV6-3 and TRBJ1-1; maybe TRBD1 (5 bases). This CDR3 spans 13 amino acids. Trimming pared 3 bases from V and 4 bases from J, leaving 9 bases between. Germline V gene data show CDR1 as MNHEY and CDR2 as SVGEGT. As DNA, the CDR3 is TGTGCCAGCAGTTATACGGGGGGCACTGAAGCTTTCTTT. It codes for CASSYTGGTEAFF.

The genes are TRBV11-1 and TRBJ1-4, with D possibly being TRBD1 (5 bases). Trimming removed 7 bases from V and 0 bases from J, with 12 bases in between. The CDR3 spans 15 residues. From germline, CDR1 is SGHAT and CDR2 FQDESV (reference sequence). The CDR3 loop is CASTDSPATNEKLFF. The CDR3 DNA sequence: TGTGCCAGCACAGACAGTCCTGCAACTAATGAAAAACTGTTTTTT.

The chain couples TRBV9 to TRBJ2-1; D might be TRBD2 (6 bases). Germline V gene sequence: CDR1 SGDLS, CDR2 YYNGEE. The CDR3 sequence is 15 residues long. V lost 0 bases, J lost 3 bases, and 10 bases lay in between. For the CDR3, the DNA is TGTGCCAGCAGCGTAGAGGATAGCGGCTACAATGAGCAGTTCTTC. This encodes CASSVEDSGYNEQFF.

CDR3 region: CASSSSGGTAPFLADTQYF. CDR3 DNA sequence: TGCGCCAGCAGCTCTAGCGGGGGGACCGCACCCTTCTTGGCAGATACGCAGTATTTT. V usage is TRBV5-1 and J usage is TRBJ2-3; 11 bases line up with TRBD2. This CDR3 is 19 amino acids long. The V and J ends lost 3 bases and 4 bases, in that order; junction bases with no gene match: 16. CDR1 and CDR2 (germline): SGHRS, YFSETQ.

The rearrangement joins TRBV14 to TRBJ2-2; 8 nucleotides agree with TRBD1. Germline-derived CDR1 and CDR2 are SGHDN and FVKESK. The CDR3 has 15 residues. Trimming cost V 1 base and J 6 bases; bases outside gene matches: 4. CDR3 sequence reads: CASSQVQGAAGELFF. CDR3 nucleotide sequence: TGTGCCAGCAGCCAAGTGCAGGGGGCAGCCGGGGAGCTGTTTTTT.

The chain employs TRBV7-9 and TRBJ1-4, with D perhaps TRBD1 (6 bases). Trimming took 1 base from V and 3 from J, leaving 9 bases between them. Germline V gene lookup returns CDR1 SEHNR and CDR2 FQNEAQ (reference sequence). CDR3 length: 15 residues. This CDR3 reads CASSLDRVANEKLFF. The CDR3 DNA reads as TGTGCCAGCAGCTTAGACAGGGTGGCTAATGAAAAACTGTTTTTT.

In this sample, this clone turned up a few times. The chain links TRBV7-9 to TRBJ1-6; 7 nucleotides match TRBD1. CDR1 and CDR2 (germline): SEHNR, FQNEAQ (reference sequence). Losses at the gene ends were 5 bases for V and 9 bases for J; bases not matched to a gene: 10. This CDR3 has 15 residues. CDR3 coding DNA: TGTGCCAGCAGCCCGTCAGGGGGTACGAGTTCACCCCTCCACTTT. Protein product: CASSPSGGTSSPLHF.

The rearrangement joins TRBV4-3 to TRBJ2-1; 9 bases agree with TRBD1. Germline V gene data show CDR1 as LGHNA and CDR2 as YSLEER. The CDR3 spans 20 residues. With 3 bases clipped from V and 0 bases from J, the junction kept 15 bases outside the gene matches. In DNA form, the CDR3 reads TGCGCCAGCAGCCAGGGCCCGGGACAGGGACTCCGAAGCTCCTACAATGAGCAGTTCTTC. Amino acids: CASSQGPGQGLRSSYNEQFF.

The genes are TRBV6-2 or TRBV6-3 and TRBJ1-6; D gene uncertain. CDR1 is MNHEY, CDR2 SVGEGT, per germline. This CDR3 has 19 residues. The V gene lost 0 bases and the J gene lost 0 bases, with 15 bases spanning the gap. As DNA, the CDR3 is TGTGCCAGCAGTTACTCGGGTTTGGCGGGAAGCTCCTATAATTCACCCCTCCACTTT. Its translation is CASSYSGLAGSSYNSPLHF.

J is TRBJ2-7 and V is TRBV7-3; tentative D call: TRBD1 (6 bases). Germline CDR1 reads SGHTA; CDR2 reads FQGTGA. The CDR3 runs to 14 residues. V lost 5 bases to trimming and J lost 2 bases, with 13 bases between them. In DNA form, the CDR3 reads TGTGCCAGCAGCCCCAGCCAGGGGCCCTACGAGCAGTACTTC. Protein: CASSPSQGPYEQYF. Drawing the rest from reference TRBV7-3 and TRBJ2-7, the complete variable domain is GAGVSQTPSNKVTEKGKYVELRCDPISGHTALYWYRQSLGQGPEFLIYFQGTGAADDSGLPNDRFFAVRPEGSVSTLKIQRTERGDSAVYLCASSPSQGPYEQYFGPGTRLTVT.

V and J are TRBV5-4 and TRBJ2-7; D might be TRBD1 (5 bases). Looked up from germline, CDR1 is SGHNT and CDR2 is YYREEE (reference sequence). The CDR3 covers 16 residues. Trimming cost V 9 bases and J 2 bases, with 24 bases left between them. CDR3 bases: TGTGCCACCCGGCAGGGAAGCAACCCCGCGACCTACGAGCAGTACTTC. It yields the protein CATRQGSNPATYEQYF.

The genes are TRBV12-5 and TRBJ2-7, with 8 bases matching TRBD2. Germline CDR1 and CDR2: LGHNT and FRNRAP. This CDR3 has 14 amino acids. V was pared by 6 bases and J by 2 bases, with 6 bases of the junction left unmatched. CDR3 region: CASGAGGGAYEQYF. CDR3 in DNA: TGTGCTAGTGGCGCGGGAGGTGGCGCCTACGAGCAGTACTTC.

This clone appeared once. CDR3 sequence reads: CASSNGLADPRKTQYF. DNA for the CDR3: TGTGCCAGCAGCAACGGACTAGCGGACCCTAGGAAGACCCAGTACTTC. V is TRBV6-6 and J is TRBJ2-5; 10 bases map to TRBD2. The CDR3 runs 16 residues. The trim removed 6 bases at V and 6 bases at J, leaving 13 bases unmatched. Germline CDR1 is MNHNY and CDR2 is SVGAGI (reference sequence).

This rearrangement joins TRBV12-5 to TRBJ2-1; 9 nucleotides agree with TRBD1. Trimming took 4 bases from V and 2 from J; bases not matched to a gene: 6. The CDR3 totals 16 residues. Germline CDR1 is LGHNT and CDR2 is FRNRAP. DNA for the CDR3: TGTGCTAGTGGTTATCAGACAGGGGGGACCTACAATGAGCAGTTCTTC. The encoded protein is CASGYQTGGTYNEQFF.

The gene calls are TRBV13 and TRBJ2-5; D is perhaps TRBD1 (6 bases). CDR1 and CDR2 (germline): PRHDT, FYEKMQ (reference sequence). The CDR3 loop spans 18 amino acids. Trimming cost V 4 bases and J 4 bases, with 25 bases left between them. CDR3 in DNA: TGTGCCAGCAGCTCGGCATCGGGACACCCGAGGGGTAGAGAGACCCAGTACTTC. Translated: CASSSASGHPRGRETQYF.

The chain recombines TRBV12-2 with TRBJ2-5; the table's D call TRBD1 went unverified against the DNA. TRBV12-2 is a pseudogene segment. The CDR3 totals 14 residues. In nucleotides, the CDR3 is TGTGCAAGTCGCTTAGGGGACACGCAAGAGACCCAGTACTTC. Its protein is CASRLGDTQETQYF.

The genes are TRBV28 and TRBJ1-6; D uncertain. CDR3 length equals 13 residues. With 2 bases removed from V and 13 bases from J, the gap between germline ends came to 12 bases. Germline loops: CDR1 MDHEN, CDR2 SYDVKM. The CDR3 DNA sequence: TGTGCCAGCAGTTTACCTGCAGTCCAGCCCCTCCACTTT. Translated, it gives CASSLPAVQPLHF.

V is TRBV7-9 and J is TRBJ2-3, with 7 bases identical to TRBD1. Per the germline V gene, CDR1 is SEHNR and CDR2 is FQNEAQ (reference sequence). The trim removed 2 bases at V and 5 bases at J, leaving 7 bases unmatched. CDR3 length: 15 residues. This CDR3 is CASSLNKGAEDTQYF. CDR3 DNA: TGTGCCAGCAGCTTAAACAAGGGGGCCGAAGATACGCAGTATTTT.

The J gene is TRBJ1-2, the V gene TRBV2, with unresolved D. CDR3 size: 12 residues. V gave up 11 bases and J gave up 4 bases, with 14 bases separating them. Germline V gene sequence: CDR1 SNHLY, CDR2 FYNNEI. CDR3 bases: TGTGCCCGAGAGGCTAGCGGCTATGGCTACACCTTC. Its protein is CAREASGYGYTF.

V and J are TRBV28 and TRBJ2-5; 7 bases fit TRBD2. The V segment lost 3 bases and the J segment 6 bases; nucleotides outside the gene matches: 7. Germline assignment: CDR1 MDHEN and CDR2 SYDVKM. The CDR3 loop spans 14 amino acids. CDR3: CASSLAGVGKTQYF. Written as DNA, the CDR3 is TGTGCCAGCAGTTTGGCGGGGGTCGGAAAGACCCAGTACTTC.

V usage is TRBV29-1 and J usage is TRBJ1-1, with D possibly being TRBD1 (6 bases). Germline values: CDR1 SQVTM, CDR2 ANQGSEA. V was cut by 7 bases and J by 0 bases, with 12 bases left in between. This CDR3 is 13 amino acids long. The CDR3 nucleotides read TGCAGCGCCCGGACAGTTATGAACACTGAAGCTTTCTTT. This gives the protein CSARTVMNTEAFF.

The gene calls are TRBV4-3 and TRBJ2-2, with D uncertain. V was clipped by 1 base and J by 1 base, with 4 bases between them. The germline V gene encodes CDR1 LGHNA and CDR2 YSLEER. CDR3 length equals 14 residues. The CDR3 spells CASSQGENTGELFF. DNA for the CDR3: TGCGCCAGCAGCCAAGGAGAGAACACCGGGGAGCTGTTTTTT.

In its sample, this clone was seen many times. CDR3: CASSPSRGETQYF. CDR3 sequence (DNA): TGCGCCAGCAGCCCAAGCCGGGGGGAGACCCAGTACTTC. The chain links TRBV5-1 to TRBJ2-5; weak D call: TRBD2 (6 bases). Germline loops: CDR1 SGHRS, CDR2 YFSETQ. This CDR3 is 13 amino acids long. V lost 4 bases to trimming and J lost 5 bases, with 12 bases between them.

V gene TRBV7-6 combines with J gene TRBJ1-1, with 7 bases lining up with TRBD1. V shed 2 bases, J shed 2 bases, and the junction held 8 bases outside the gene matches. CDR3 length: 16 residues. The germline V gene encodes CDR1 SGHVS and CDR2 FNYEAQ. This CDR3 reads CASSLNPGQPNTEAFF. The CDR3 bases are TGTGCCAGCAGCTTAAACCCGGGACAGCCTAACACTGAAGCTTTCTTT. Supplemented by reference TRBV7-6 and TRBJ1-1, the full variable domain reads GAGVSQSPRYKVTKRGQDVALRCDPISGHVSLYWYRQALGQGPEFLTYFNYEAQQDKSGLPNDRFSAERPEGSISTLTIQRTEQRDSAMYRCASSLNPGQPNTEAFFGQGTRLTVV.